The entry that follows covers one TCR beta chain sequence. Its antigen specificity is not known. The sample holds no much larger clone one base away, and base qualities are not on file. The immunoSEQ Assay, a bias-controlled multiplex PCR, was used to amplify TCRbeta CDR3 regions from genomic DNA. In the original analysis: Nucleated cell counts per sample were estimated from amplification of reference gene primers within the assay. To quantify the absolute abundance of each unique TCRbeta CDR3 rearrangement, sequence reads were collapsed and filtered. Productive Simpson clonality was computed per sample as the square root of Simpson's diversity index over productive rearrangements. TCRdb obtained this table from immuneACCESS and retained in-frame rearrangements with V and J assigned. These tables miss some clones; where compared with another copy, unresolved V genes account for less than half of the shortfall, and the remainder is unexplained. V and J calls and clone size are copied from that table; D and trimming were computed from the DNA. For this sample the table gives approximately 300,000 clones, of which 85% were detected only once. Around 1.9% of the sample goes to the ten largest clones.

Participants in the prospective study were enrolled through a virtual design, were aged roughly 18 to 90 years, and lived in 24 United States geographic areas. To assign participants to cohorts, the prospective study relied on clinical history that participants themselves reported in a screening survey and a study questionnaire. Exposed participants were defined as having been in contact with someone with a PCR-confirmed or clinician-diagnosed COVID-19 case within 2 weeks of study entry. Each participant in the prospective study had whole blood, serum and a nasopharyngeal or oropharyngeal swab collected by mobile phlebotomists. Participants in the prospective study had the option to provide additional blood draws and questionnaires over a roughly 2-month period. Before DNA extraction, prospective study blood samples were shipped either frozen or at room temperature. The sample originates from a study of blood T cell repertoires in COVID-19 (dated by TCRdb to 2018 to 2021). About the study as a whole: Samples covering the acute and convalescent phases of COVID-19 were provided by collaborators in the United States, Italy and Spain. The prospective study material was composed of cDNA or gDNA derived from T cells, B-cell-depleted T cells, or PBMCs. Subjects who had been exposed to COVID-19, were actively infected with it, or had recovered from it provided the deeply sampled blood TCRbeta repertoires that made up the dataset. The repertoires were released in a freely available public database meant as a resource for research on the immune response to SARS-CoV-2. The samples were drawn from the first 160 participants of the ongoing ImmuneRACE study and from 1,254 subjects provided by 6 global collaborators. Sample metadata almost always included a de-identified subject ID, COVID-19 status, age in years and sex. Where available, HLA class I and class II types were obtained from metadata supplied by the sample provider rather than from assay-based typing.

General study outcomes and caveats: How much clinical and demographic metadata was included differed by source and by participant, and the metadata was provided uncurated.

Trimming leaves V shorter by 7 bases and J shorter by 8 bases, with the junction holding 4 bases beyond the gene matches. Via the germline V gene (reference sequence), CDR1 is LNHDA and CDR2 SQIVND. From its cysteine to its phenylalanine, the CDR3 spans 12 amino acids. Only the CDR3 part of the read is kept: 36 bases, read in frame from the first base. The chain employs TRBV19 and TRBJ2-4; 8 bases in the junction line up with TRBD1. Sequenced material: PBMCs or T cells enriched from blood (not recorded which). This sequence was found in a woman aged 25 to 39 who had been exposed to COVID-19. The nucleotides read TGTGCCAGTACCAAGGACAGGGACATTCAGTACTTC. Translated, this is CASTKDRDIQYF.